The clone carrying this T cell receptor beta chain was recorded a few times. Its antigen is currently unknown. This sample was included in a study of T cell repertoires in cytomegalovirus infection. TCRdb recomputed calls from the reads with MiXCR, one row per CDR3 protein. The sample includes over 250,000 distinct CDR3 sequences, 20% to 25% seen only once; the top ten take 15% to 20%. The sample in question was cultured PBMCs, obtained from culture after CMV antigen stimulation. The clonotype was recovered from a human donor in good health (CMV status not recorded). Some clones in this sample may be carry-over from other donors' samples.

CDR3 DNA: TGTGCCAGCAGGCAAACTAGCGGGAGAGTACACACCGGGGAGCTGTTTTTT. It yields the protein CASRQTSGRVHTGELFF. The genes are TRBV7-2 and TRBJ2-2; 11 bases map to TRBD2. This CDR3 contains 17 residues. The germline V gene encodes CDR1 SGHTA and CDR2 FQGNSA. With V trimmed by 6 bases and J by 3 bases, 9 bases remained unmatched.